This TCR beta chain was captured in a study of blood T cell repertoires in COVID-19. Produced via immunoSEQ multiplex PCR; TCRdb's table is partial and in-frame only. Among 300,000 to 400,000 clones, about 91% were seen once, and the ten largest hold roughly 8.9%. This clone has a single count. Germline lookup yields CDR1 SGHTA and CDR2 FQGNSA. The CDR3 is 16 amino acids. V was cut by 3 bases and J by 1 base, with 13 bases left in between. This sequence was found in a man aged 25 to 45 with COVID-19, enrolled during active disease. The sequenced material came from peripheral blood. V gene TRBV7-2 combines with J gene TRBJ1-3; a weak D match, TRBD1 (5 bases). CDR3 sequence (DNA): TGTGCCAGCAGCTTCAGCGAGGCAGGGTCTGGAAACACCATATATTTT. It encodes CASSFSEAGSGNTIYF.